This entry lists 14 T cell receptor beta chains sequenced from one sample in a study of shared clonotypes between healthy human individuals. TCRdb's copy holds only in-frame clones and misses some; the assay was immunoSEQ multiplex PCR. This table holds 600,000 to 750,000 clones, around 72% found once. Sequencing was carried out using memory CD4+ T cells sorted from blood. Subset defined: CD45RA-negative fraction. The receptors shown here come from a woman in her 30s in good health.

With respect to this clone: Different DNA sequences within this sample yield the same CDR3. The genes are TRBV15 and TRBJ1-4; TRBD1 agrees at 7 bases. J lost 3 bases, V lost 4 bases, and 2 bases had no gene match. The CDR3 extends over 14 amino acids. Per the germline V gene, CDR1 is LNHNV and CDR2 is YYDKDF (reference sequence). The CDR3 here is CATSKGQANEKLFF. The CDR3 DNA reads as TGTGCCACCAGCAAAGGACAGGCTAATGAAAAACTGTTTTTT.

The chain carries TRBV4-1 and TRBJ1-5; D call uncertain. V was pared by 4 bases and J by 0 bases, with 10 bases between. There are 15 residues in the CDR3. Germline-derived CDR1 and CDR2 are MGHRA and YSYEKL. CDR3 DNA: TGCGCCAGCAGCCTCCGGGTCTCTAGCAATCAGCCCCAGCATTTT. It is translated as CASSLRVSSNQPQHF.

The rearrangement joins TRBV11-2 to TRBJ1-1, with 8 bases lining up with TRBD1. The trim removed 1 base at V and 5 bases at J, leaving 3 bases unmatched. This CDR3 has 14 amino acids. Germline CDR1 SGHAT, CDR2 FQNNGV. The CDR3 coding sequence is TGTGCCAGCAGCTTAGCAGGGGGCTTGACTGAAGCTTTCTTT. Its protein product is CASSLAGGLTEAFF.

CDR3 sequence (DNA): TGTGCTAGTGGAAGTAGTAACAAGGGGGATGAAGCTTTCTTT. As protein: CASGSSNKGDEAFF. The chain is built from TRBV12-5 and TRBJ1-1; a weak D match, TRBD1 (6 bases). Germline CDR1 and CDR2: LGHNT and FRNRAP. V was trimmed by 6 bases and J by 7 bases, leaving 18 bases between them. The CDR3 is made up of 14 amino acids.

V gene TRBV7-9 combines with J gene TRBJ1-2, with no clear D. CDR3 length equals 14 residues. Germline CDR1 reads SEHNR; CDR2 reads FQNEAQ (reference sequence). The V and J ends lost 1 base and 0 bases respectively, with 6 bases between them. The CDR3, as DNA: TGTGCCAGCAGCTTAGGGCAGCCTAACTATGGCTACACCTTC. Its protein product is CASSLGQPNYGYTF.

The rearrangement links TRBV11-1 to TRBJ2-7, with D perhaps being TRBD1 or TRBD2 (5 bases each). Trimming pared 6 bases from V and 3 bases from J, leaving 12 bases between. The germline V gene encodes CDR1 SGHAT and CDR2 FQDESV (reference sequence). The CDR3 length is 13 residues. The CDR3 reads CASRTWDGYEQYF. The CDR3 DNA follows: TGTGCCAGCAGAACCTGGGACGGCTACGAGCAGTACTTC.

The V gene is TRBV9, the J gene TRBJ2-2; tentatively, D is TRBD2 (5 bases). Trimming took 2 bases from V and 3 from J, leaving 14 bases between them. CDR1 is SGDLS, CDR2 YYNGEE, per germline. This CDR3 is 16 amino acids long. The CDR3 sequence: CASSVARGTDTGELFF. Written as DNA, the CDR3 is TGTGCCAGCAGCGTTGCTCGGGGAACTGACACCGGGGAGCTGTTTTTT.

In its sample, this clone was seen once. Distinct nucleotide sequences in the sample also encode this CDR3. CDR3 sequence (DNA): TGTGCCAGCAGTCCCCGACTAGCGGGAGTGGAGACCCAGTACTTC. As protein: CASSPRLAGVETQYF. V gene TRBV28 combines with J gene TRBJ2-5, with 12 bases that match TRBD2. The germline gives CDR1 MDHEN, CDR2 SYDVKM. With 5 bases clipped from V and 5 bases from J, the junction kept 6 bases outside the gene matches. This CDR3 comprises 15 residues.

CDR3 amino acids: CSVEKGQPNYGYTF. Here the CDR3 DNA reads TGCAGCGTCGAGAAGGGACAGCCCAACTATGGCTACACCTTC. The chain has TRBV29-1 and TRBJ1-2; 7 bases line up with TRBD1. J lost 2 bases, V lost 6 bases, and 9 bases had no gene match. The germline V gene encodes CDR1 SQVTM and CDR2 ANQGSEA. The CDR3 extends over 14 amino acids.

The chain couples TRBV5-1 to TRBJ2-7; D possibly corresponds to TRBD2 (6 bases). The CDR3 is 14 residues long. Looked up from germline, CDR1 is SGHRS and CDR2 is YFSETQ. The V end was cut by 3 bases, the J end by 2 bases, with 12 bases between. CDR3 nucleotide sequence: TGCGCCAGCAGCTCCCGTACGGGGGCCTACGAGCAGTACTTC. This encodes CASSSRTGAYEQYF.

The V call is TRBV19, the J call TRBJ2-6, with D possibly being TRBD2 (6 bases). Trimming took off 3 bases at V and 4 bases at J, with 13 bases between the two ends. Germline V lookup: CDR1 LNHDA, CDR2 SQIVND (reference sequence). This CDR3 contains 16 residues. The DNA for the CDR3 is TGTGCCAGTAGTATCCAGGGAGGTACCGGGGCCAACGTCCTGACTTTC. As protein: CASSIQGGTGANVLTF.

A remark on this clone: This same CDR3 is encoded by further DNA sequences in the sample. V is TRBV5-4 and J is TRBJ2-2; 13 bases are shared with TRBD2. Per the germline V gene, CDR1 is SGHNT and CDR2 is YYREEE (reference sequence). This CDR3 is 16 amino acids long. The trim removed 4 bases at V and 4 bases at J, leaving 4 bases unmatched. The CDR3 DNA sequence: TGTGCCAGCAGCACAGGACTAGCGGGAGTCACCGGGGAGCTGTTTTTT. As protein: CASSTGLAGVTGELFF.

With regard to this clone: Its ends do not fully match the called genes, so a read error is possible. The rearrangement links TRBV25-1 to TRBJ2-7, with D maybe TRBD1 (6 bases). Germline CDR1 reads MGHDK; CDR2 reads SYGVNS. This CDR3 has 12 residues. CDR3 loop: CASSESGRGMNF. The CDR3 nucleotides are TGTGCCAGCAGTGAATCCGGTAGGGGGATGAACTTC.

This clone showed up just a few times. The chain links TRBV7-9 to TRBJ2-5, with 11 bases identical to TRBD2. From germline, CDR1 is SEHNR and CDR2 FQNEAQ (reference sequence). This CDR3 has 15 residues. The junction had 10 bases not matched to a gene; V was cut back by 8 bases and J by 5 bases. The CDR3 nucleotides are TGTGCCAGCCTGCGTTCACTAGCGGGGGTGGAGACCCAGTACTTC. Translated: CASLRSLAGVETQYF.